These 19 T cell receptor beta chains originate from one sample sequenced in a study of blood T cell repertoires in COVID-19. This table comes from immunoSEQ multiplex PCR, and its TCRdb copy is limited to in-frame clones, with some not included. Of a few hundred thousand clones listed, roughly 87% are singletons. The specimen sequenced was peripheral blood. All receptors come from a man aged 50 to 60 with active or convalescent COVID-19.

The chain combines TRBV3-1 (or the pseudogene TRBV3-2) with TRBJ2-1; 12 positions agree with TRBD2. V was pared by 1 base and J by 8 bases, with 6 bases of the junction left unmatched. This CDR3 spans 16 amino acids. Germline assignment: CDR1 LGHDT and CDR2 YNNKEL (reference sequence). CDR3 protein: CASSQVTSGSIHEQFF. CDR3 nucleotides: TGTGCCAGCAGCCAAGTGACTAGCGGGAGTATCCATGAGCAGTTCTTC.

The chain carries TRBV21-1 and TRBJ2-2; the table assigns TRBD2, which was not confirmed against the DNA. TRBV21-1 is deemed a pseudogene. The CDR3 is made up of 18 amino acids. This CDR3 is CASSKAWWERGGTGELFF. CDR3 nucleotide sequence: TGTGCCAGCAGCAAAGCGTGGTGGGAGCGGGGGGGCACCGGGGAGCTGTTTTTT.

The J gene is TRBJ2-7, the V gene TRBV12-3 or TRBV12-4; 10 bases fit TRBD2. CDR3 length equals 13 residues. J was trimmed by 3 bases and V by 4 bases; bases with no gene match: 0. The CDR3 DNA sequence: TGTGCCAGCAGTTCTAGCGGGAGCTACGAGCAGTACTTC. This sequence encodes CASSSSGSYEQYF.

The rearrangement links TRBV4-1 to TRBJ1-5; D possibly corresponds to TRBD1 (5 bases). CDR1 is MGHRA and CDR2 is YSYEKL in the germline V gene. Trimming removed 2 bases at V and 6 bases at J, with 14 bases between. The CDR3 runs to 15 residues. The CDR3 is CASSQLGDGGQPQHF. In DNA form, the CDR3 reads TGCGCCAGCAGCCAACTGGGGGACGGGGGTCAGCCCCAGCATTTT.

Here the CDR3 DNA reads TGTGCCTGGAGTTTCGGCGGGAGGGGAAATGAGCAGTTCTTC. The encoded protein is CAWSFGGRGNEQFF. The chain joins TRBV30 to TRBJ2-1, with 9 bases identical to TRBD2. The CDR3 is made up of 14 amino acids. The junction had 6 bases not matched to a gene; V was cut back by 2 bases and J by 7 bases. Germline V gene data show CDR1 as GTSNPN and CDR2 as SVGIG (reference sequence). The complete variable domain, with remaining parts taken from reference TRBV30 and TRBJ2-1, reads SQTIHQWPATLVQPVGSPLSLECTVEGTSNPNLYWYRQAAGRGLQLLFYSVGIGQISSEVPQNLSASRPQDRQFILSSKKLLLSDSGFYLCAWSFGGRGNEQFFGPGTRLTVL.

This chain uses TRBV14 with TRBJ1-1; a weak D match, TRBD1 (5 bases). This CDR3 region has 16 residues. In germline, CDR1 is SGHDN, CDR2 FVKESK. Trimming shortened V by 1 base and J by 3 bases, and 15 bases separated the two germline ends. CDR3 DNA: TGTGCCAGCAGCCAAGTGGCGGGCCGGGGGGACACTGAAGCTTTCTTT. Its translation is CASSQVAGRGDTEAFF.

This clone was seen a few times. Here the CDR3 DNA reads TGTGCCTGGAAATTCGGACAGGGGACCGAGCAGTACTTC. Translated, it gives CAWKFGQGTEQYF. The chain is built from TRBV30 and TRBJ2-7, with 9 bases matching TRBD1. Germline CDR1 GTSNPN, CDR2 SVGIG (reference sequence). This CDR3 is 13 amino acids long. The J segment lost 6 bases and the V segment lost 4 bases, leaving 7 bases of the junction unmatched.

This clone has only one observation. Compared with germline, one end of the junction differs, possibly owing to a read error. This chain's CDR3 is CATSDSGAGTYNEQFF. CDR3 DNA: TGTGCAACCAGTGACTCCGGGGCAGGGACATACAATGAGCAGTTCTTC. The V gene is TRBV24-1, the J gene TRBJ2-1; TRBD1 might be the D (6 bases). The length of the CDR3 is 16 residues. Per the germline V gene, CDR1 is KGHDR and CDR2 is SFDVKD.

This CDR3 reads CASSLSSGVETEAFF. The CDR3 DNA sequence: TGTGCCAGCAGCTTAAGTTCCGGGGTAGAAACTGAAGCTTTCTTT. The gene calls are TRBV11-2 and TRBJ1-1; D uncertain. V lost 2 bases, J lost 5 bases, and 15 bases lay in between. CDR1 is SGHAT and CDR2 is FQNNGV in the germline V gene. This CDR3 is 15 amino acids long.

The genes are TRBV6-5 and TRBJ1-1; D unresolved. Looked up from germline, CDR1 is MNHEY and CDR2 is SVGAGI. Trimming stripped 5 bases from V and 1 base from J, with 14 bases between. The CDR3 sequence is 15 residues long. The CDR3 DNA is TGTGCCAGCAGTCTCCGACACCATCAGAACACTGAAGCTTTCTTT. This encodes CASSLRHHQNTEAFF.

Only one count was recorded for this clone. The chain couples TRBV15 to TRBJ1-5; D is undetermined. With 0 bases removed from V and 2 bases from J, the gap between germline ends came to 11 bases. This CDR3 has 16 residues. Germline V CDR1 and CDR2: LNHNV, YYDKDF (reference sequence). The DNA for the CDR3 is TGTGCCACCAGCAGAGATGCGGGTGGCCGCAATCAGCCCCAGCATTTT. Translated, it gives CATSRDAGGRNQPQHF.

The chain recombines TRBV27 with TRBJ1-5, with 9 bases fitting TRBD1. Per germline, CDR1 MNHEY and CDR2 SMNVEV (reference sequence). CDR3 length: 16 residues. Trimming took 2 bases from V and 4 from J; bases not matched to a gene: 6. This CDR3 is CASSLRTGAGNQPQHF. The CDR3 bases are TGTGCCAGCAGTTTACGGACAGGGGCCGGAAATCAGCCCCAGCATTTT.

The chain combines TRBV28 with TRBJ2-7; 9 nucleotides line up with TRBD1. The CDR3 contains 13 residues. The V segment lost 4 bases and the J segment 6 bases; nucleotides outside the gene matches: 4. Germline lookup yields CDR1 MDHEN and CDR2 SYDVKM. As DNA, the CDR3 is TGTGCCAGCAGTTCCGGGACAGGGCTCGAGCAGTACTTC. This encodes CASSSGTGLEQYF. Supplemented by reference TRBV28 and TRBJ2-7, the full variable domain reads DVKVTQSSRYLVKRTGEKVFLECVQDMDHENMFWYRQDPGLGLRLIYFSYDVKMKEKGDIPEGYSVSREKKERFSLILESASTNQTSMYLCASSSGTGLEQYFGPGTRLTVT.

The rearrangement uses TRBV7-8 and TRBJ2-7, with a tentative D call TRBD2 (6 bases). The CDR3 covers 14 residues. The germline V and J ends were trimmed by 2 bases and 2 bases, with 10 bases remaining between them. The germline CDR1 and CDR2 sequences are SGHVS and FQNEAQ. CDR3 protein: CASSLTAGTYEQYF. CDR3 DNA: TGTGCCAGCAGCTTAACGGCGGGGACCTACGAGCAGTACTTC.

The chain has TRBV28 and TRBJ2-7; D gene uncertain. In germline, CDR1 is MDHEN, CDR2 SYDVKM. The CDR3 runs 15 residues. V was shortened by 2 bases and J by 0 bases, with 11 bases between the two germline ends. CDR3 nucleotide sequence: TGTGCCAGCAGTTTAATCAACAGTTACTCCTACGAGCAGTACTTC. This gives the protein CASSLINSYSYEQYF. Based on the CDR3 plus reference TRBV28 and TRBJ2-7, the full variable domain is DVKVTQSSRYLVKRTGEKVFLECVQDMDHENMFWYRQDPGLGLRLIYFSYDVKMKEKGDIPEGYSVSREKKERFSLILESASTNQTSMYLCASSLINSYSYEQYFGPGTRLTVT.

This clone showed up just once. This chain connects TRBV6-4 to TRBJ1-3; D remains ambiguous. The V end lost 3 bases, the J end lost 4 bases, and 7 bases lay between the germline ends. The CDR3 is 13 residues long. Germline V gene data show CDR1 as MRHNA and CDR2 as SNTAGT. This chain's CDR3 is CASSEESGNTIYF. As DNA, the CDR3 is TGTGCCAGCAGTGAAGAGTCCGGAAACACCATATATTTT.

The V call is TRBV6-6, the J call TRBJ1-4; 8 nucleotides line up with TRBD1. V shed 6 bases and J 5 bases; nucleotides not matched to a gene: 8. The CDR3 extends over 15 amino acids. Germline CDR1 is MNHNY and CDR2 is SVGAGI (reference sequence). The chain's CDR3 is CASSLRGQGNEKLFF. The CDR3 region has the DNA TGTGCCAGCAGCCTCAGAGGACAGGGAAATGAAAAACTGTTTTTT.

CDR3 sequence: CATSARQGSINGAFF. The CDR3 DNA reads as TGTGCCACCAGTGCTCGACAGGGGTCTATCAACGGGGCTTTCTTT. The chain uses TRBV24-1 and TRBJ1-1; 8 bases are a match to TRBD1. The V segment lost 5 bases and the J segment 11 bases; nucleotides outside the gene matches: 15. Germline CDR1 and CDR2: KGHDR and SFDVKD. This CDR3 has 15 amino acids.

The chain carries TRBV28 and TRBJ1-1, with a possible D match to TRBD1 (6 bases). The germline CDR1 and CDR2 sequences are MDHEN and SYDVKM. Trimming stripped 7 bases from V and 3 bases from J, with 15 bases between. This CDR3 has 14 amino acids. CDR3 sequence reads: CASKLGGEYTEAFF. CDR3 nucleotide sequence: TGTGCCAGCAAACTAGGGGGGGAGTACACTGAAGCTTTCTTT.